This T cell receptor beta chain was profiled in a study of technical replicates of blood from four donors (dated by TCRdb to the late 2010s). The CDR3, cysteine through phenylalanine, is 16 amino acids long. Here the CDR3 DNA is all that survives: 48 bases in frame from base 1. Trimming at the junction amounts to 4 bases on V and 0 bases on J, and the germline ends lie 16 bases apart. According to the germline V gene (reference sequence), CDR1 reads SGHNT and CDR2 reads YYREEE. Details on this clone: Its recognized antigen is unknown. Base quality data are lacking; no much larger clone is found one base away.

Library creation used the immunoSEQ multiplex PCR assay. What TCRdb holds here is the immuneACCESS table cut down to in-frame rearrangements. Part of the clones is not present; checked against another copy, under half of the missing clones reflect an unresolved V gene, and the others are unexplained. The sample table holds approximately 65,000 clones, of which around 87% were seen once. The ten largest clonotypes hold under 6.5% of the sample. This chain is built from TRBV5-4 and TRBJ2-5; D gene: possibly TRBD2, on 6 matching bases. The specimen was PBMCs. The source of this sequence is a human donor in good health. Some clones in this sample may be carry-over from other donors' samples. This receptor carries the CDR3 CASSLGWPGDQETQYF. The bases are TGTGCCAGCAGCCTAGGCTGGCCGGGGGACCAAGAGACCCAGTACTTC.